Each of the 32 T cell receptor beta chains below was sequenced from the same sample in a study of T-cell memory formation after mild COVID-19. Using its own MiXCR run on the 5' RACE reads, TCRdb lists one record per CDR3 protein. This sample has 300,000 to 350,000 distinct CDR3 sequences, with approximately 19% found just once. Sequencing was done on a sample of PBMCs or a T cell subset sorted from them (not recorded which). The receptor source for this set is a man younger than 35 who had mild COVID-19 (a few samples of this study predate the infection). Cell type and time point are not known.

This clonotype was observed a handful of times. This rearrangement joins TRBV6-6 to TRBJ1-5; D call uncertain. CDR1 and CDR2 from the germline V gene are MNHNY and SVGAGI (reference sequence). This CDR3 has 14 residues. V was cut by 0 bases and J by 2 bases, with 5 bases left in between. CDR3 sequence reads: CASSYSGRNQPQHF. CDR3 nucleotide sequence: TGTGCCAGCAGTTACTCGGGCCGCAATCAGCCCCAGCATTTT.

The rearrangement uses TRBV5-1 and TRBJ2-2, with D unclear. This CDR3 comprises 16 residues. The V end was cut by 2 bases, the J end by 5 bases, with 16 bases between. Germline CDR1 is SGHRS and CDR2 is YFSETQ. The CDR3 sequence: CASSFYSNSRTGELFF. The CDR3 DNA reads TGCGCCAGCAGCTTTTACTCCAATAGTAGGACCGGGGAGCTGTTTTTT.

The gene calls are TRBV6-2 or TRBV6-3 and TRBJ1-1, with a tentative D call TRBD1 (6 bases). Trimming left V 2 bases short and J 4 bases short, with 14 bases between. Germline V gene sequence: CDR1 MNHEY, CDR2 SVGEGT. The CDR3 sequence is 15 residues long. Here the CDR3 DNA reads TGTGCCAGCAGTTACCGCGGGGGGCTTTTCACTGAAGCTTTCTTT. Translated: CASSYRGGLFTEAFF.

This clonotype was picked up many times. The chain couples TRBV13 to TRBJ2-3; TRBD1 agrees at 9 bases. The CDR3 is 16 residues long. The V and J ends lost 5 bases and 0 bases, in that order; junction bases with no gene match: 6. Germline CDR1 and CDR2: PRHDT and FYEKMQ (reference sequence). The chain's CDR3 is CASSDRQGESTDTQYF. CDR3 DNA sequence: TGTGCCAGCAGCGACAGACAGGGGGAGAGCACAGATACGCAGTATTTT.

This chain uses TRBV12-3 or TRBV12-4 with TRBJ2-2; D not certain. The CDR3 has 15 residues. The V end lost 3 bases, the J end lost 6 bases, and 14 bases lay between the germline ends. The CDR3 nucleotides read TGTGCCAGCAGTTTCCGGGCCGAGAGCCCCGGGGAGCTGTTTTTT. This sequence encodes CASSFRAESPGELFF.

This clonotype was counted between two and nine times. The V gene is TRBV10-3, the J gene TRBJ1-1; 10 bases align to TRBD1. CDR1 and CDR2 from the germline V gene are ENHRY and SYGVKD. Trimming removed 4 bases from V and 5 bases from J; junction bases left unmatched: 1. This CDR3 region has 13 residues. DNA for the CDR3: TGTGCCATCAGTGCGGGACAGGGGACTGAAGCTTTCTTT. Translating gives CAISAGQGTEAFF.

The V call is TRBV5-1, the J call TRBJ2-7; D gene ambiguous. With 6 bases removed from V and 1 base from J, the gap between germline ends came to 8 bases. The CDR3 runs 12 residues. CDR1 is SGHRS, CDR2 YFSETQ, per germline. The CDR3 DNA reads TGCGCCAGCACCTCTCAATCCTACGAGCAGTACTTC. Amino acid sequence: CASTSQSYEQYF.

The V and J genes are TRBV20-1 and TRBJ2-3; D is ambiguous. CDR1 is DFQATT and CDR2 is SNEGSKA in the germline V gene (reference sequence). The CDR3 is made up of 18 amino acids. V lost 1 base, J lost 2 bases, and 22 bases lay in between. In nucleotides, the CDR3 is TGCAGTGCTAGAGCTCTAGAAGTGAGCGTCTATCCCACAGATACGCAGTATTTT. Translated, it gives CSARALEVSVYPTDTQYF.

This clonotype occurred a few times. The chain links TRBV29-1 to TRBJ2-4, with D possibly matching TRBD2 (6 bases). CDR1 is SQVTM, CDR2 ANQGSEA, per germline. The CDR3 length is 13 residues. Trimming shortened V by 4 bases and J by 5 bases, and 12 bases separated the two germline ends. The CDR3: CSVVGGSENIQYF. The DNA of the CDR3 is TGCAGCGTTGTGGGGGGTTCAGAAAACATTCAGTACTTC.

The genes are TRBV7-2 and TRBJ1-6; unclear D gene. Trimming removed 8 bases at V and 7 bases at J, with 15 bases between. The CDR3 spans 14 residues. Germline V lookup: CDR1 SGHTA, CDR2 FQGNSA. CDR3 sequence reads: CASCSQPFNSPLHF. The CDR3 nucleotides are TGTGCCAGCTGCAGTCAGCCTTTCAATTCACCCCTCCACTTT.

This chain links TRBV4-1 with TRBJ1-2, with TRBD1 matching 7 bases. Germline-derived CDR1 and CDR2 are MGHRA and YSYEKL. This CDR3 contains 16 residues. The J segment lost 2 bases and the V segment lost 4 bases, leaving 10 bases of the junction unmatched. CDR3 amino acids: CASSPLAGTENYGYTF. CDR3 coding DNA: TGCGCCAGCAGCCCTCTCGCAGGGACAGAAAACTATGGCTACACCTTC.

Here the CDR3 DNA reads TGTGCCAGCAGCTTTTTAGGTAGGAAGCAGTTCTTC. Residues: CASSFLGRKQFF. J is TRBJ2-1 and V is TRBV11-2; D gene unclear. The V end lost 3 bases, the J end lost 11 bases, and 11 bases lay between the germline ends. Germline CDR1 and CDR2: SGHAT and FQNNGV. The CDR3 consists of 12 residues.

This chain joins TRBV5-1 and TRBJ1-1, with 7 bases aligning to TRBD1. V trimming: 4 bases; J trimming: 1 base; junction bases outside the gene matches: 10. CDR3 length equals 16 residues. Per the germline V gene, CDR1 is SGHRS and CDR2 is YFSETQ. This chain's CDR3 is CASSAFRAGGNTEAFF. The CDR3 nucleotides are TGCGCCAGCAGCGCCTTCCGCGCAGGGGGGAACACTGAAGCTTTCTTT.

The rearrangement uses TRBV6-2 or TRBV6-3 and TRBJ2-7; the D gene is possibly TRBD1 (7 bases). Trimming took off 0 bases at V and 2 bases at J, with 17 bases between the two ends. The length of the CDR3 is 17 residues. CDR1 and CDR2 (germline): MNHEY, SVGEGT. In DNA form, the CDR3 reads TGTGCCAGCAGTTACTCGAGACGGGGGACAGATCCCTACGAGCAGTACGTC. It specifies CASSYSRRGTDPYEQYV.

This sequence joins TRBV7-8 and TRBJ1-1; D is possibly TRBD1 (5 bases). The CDR3 extends over 14 amino acids. Per germline, CDR1 SGHVS and CDR2 FQNEAQ. Deletions cut 0 bases from V and 8 bases from J, with 13 bases between. CDR3 in amino acids: CASSLAGTEREAFF. CDR3 sequence (DNA): TGTGCCAGCAGCTTAGCGGGGACGGAAAGGGAAGCTTTCTTT. The full variable domain, with the rest looked up from reference TRBV7-8 and TRBJ1-1, is GAGVSQSPRYKVAKRGQDVALRCDPISGHVSLFWYQQALGQGPEFLTYFQNEAQLDKSGLPSDRFFAERPEGSVSTLKIQRTQQEDSAVYLCASSLAGTEREAFFGQGTRLTVV.

The V call is TRBV9, the J call TRBJ2-3; TRBD2 agrees at 7 bases. V gave up 3 bases and J gave up 4 bases; unmatched junction bases: 14. The CDR3 consists of 17 residues. CDR1 and CDR2 (germline): SGDLS, YYNGEE. CDR3 sequence (DNA): TGTGCCAGCAGCGAGAGCGGTCGGGGGGTCCCCCCAGATACGCAGTATTTT. Amino acids: CASSESGRGVPPDTQYF.

The CDR3 sequence: CASSFSGSGNEQFF. The CDR3 nucleotides are TGTGCCAGCAGCTTTTCGGGGTCTGGAAATGAGCAGTTCTTC. V is TRBV7-9 and J is TRBJ2-1, with D perhaps TRBD2 (5 bases). The CDR3 is 14 residues long. From germline, CDR1 is SEHNR and CDR2 FQNEAQ (reference sequence). V lost 3 bases and J 7 bases, leaving 13 bases between the germline ends.

This clonotype came up a few times. V gene TRBV29-1 combines with J gene TRBJ2-7; D remains ambiguous. The germline gives CDR1 SQVTM, CDR2 ANQGSEA. The V end was cut by 8 bases, the J end by 0 bases, with 20 bases between. The CDR3 is 15 residues long. In DNA, the CDR3 is TGCAGCTTGGGTCGGGCAGGCTGGGTCTCCTACGAGCAGTACGTC. Its translation: CSLGRAGWVSYEQYV.

This clonotype was seen more than once but under ten times. The chain links TRBV18 to TRBJ1-6; 7 bases agree with TRBD1. This CDR3 spans 15 amino acids. Looked up from germline, CDR1 is KGHSH and CDR2 is LQKENI. Trimming cost V 2 bases and J 6 bases; bases outside gene matches: 4. This CDR3 reads CASSPTGQINSPLHF. CDR3 sequence (DNA): TGTGCCAGCTCACCAACGGGACAGATTAATTCACCCCTCCACTTT.

J is TRBJ2-3 and V is TRBV6-6, with D hard to call. The CDR3 contains 15 residues. CDR1 is MNHNY and CDR2 is SVGAGI in the germline V gene (reference sequence). Trimming shortened V by 6 bases and J by 0 bases, and 13 bases separated the two germline ends. CDR3 amino acids: CASRAPLYSTDTQYF. The DNA for the CDR3 is TGTGCCAGCAGGGCCCCTCTATATAGCACAGATACGCAGTATTTT.

This chain connects TRBV6-1 to TRBJ2-5; D gene uncertain. Germline V gene sequence: CDR1 MNHNS, CDR2 SASEGT. The CDR3 totals 15 residues. V lost 3 bases, J lost 3 bases, and 14 bases lay in between. This CDR3 reads CASSEGGVPKETQYF. CDR3 bases: TGTGCCAGCAGTGAGGGCGGAGTTCCGAAAGAGACCCAGTACTTC.

This clonotype was seen repeatedly, ten times or more. The rearrangement links TRBV2 to TRBJ2-3; D is unresolved. Per the germline V gene, CDR1 is SNHLY and CDR2 is FYNNEI. Trimming shortened V by 6 bases and J by 2 bases, and 6 bases separated the two germline ends. The CDR3 contains 12 residues. This chain's CDR3 is CASRPLTDTQYF. The CDR3 DNA reads as TGTGCCAGCAGGCCCCTCACAGATACGCAGTATTTT.

This clonotype was counted a few times. This chain uses TRBV29-1 with TRBJ2-1; D tentatively fits TRBD1 or TRBD2 (5 bases each). This CDR3 spans 13 amino acids. Trimming took off 7 bases at V and 8 bases at J, with 18 bases between the two ends. Germline CDR1 reads SQVTM; CDR2 reads ANQGSEA. CDR3 sequence (DNA): TGCAGCGGTGCCTCTATAGGGACCCATGAGCAGTTCTTC. This sequence encodes CSGASIGTHEQFF.

The V call is TRBV5-1, the J call TRBJ2-1, with TRBD2 as a possible D gene (6 bases). This CDR3 contains 15 residues. Trimming left V 0 bases short and J 9 bases short, with 16 bases between. Looked up from germline, CDR1 is SGHRS and CDR2 is YFSETQ. The CDR3 is CASSLAELRGVEQFF. The CDR3 DNA reads TGCGCCAGCAGCTTGGCCGAGTTGCGGGGAGTTGAGCAGTTCTTC.

This clonotype has just a few counts. The chain recombines TRBV12-3 or TRBV12-4 with TRBJ1-1; D unresolved. The CDR3 has 15 residues. The V and J ends lost 3 bases and 7 bases respectively, with 18 bases between them. Written as DNA, the CDR3 is TGTGCCAGCAGTTTCACCGTACAATCGGCCTATGAAGCTTTCTTT. This encodes CASSFTVQSAYEAFF.

This clonotype has only a few counts. V gene TRBV27 combines with J gene TRBJ2-3; maybe TRBD2 (5 bases). This CDR3 spans 15 amino acids. Trimming shortened V by 2 bases and J by 2 bases, and 11 bases separated the two germline ends. Germline V lookup: CDR1 MNHEY, CDR2 SMNVEV (reference sequence). This CDR3 reads CASSLRERVTDTQYF. The DNA of the CDR3 is TGTGCCAGCAGTTTAAGGGAGAGGGTCACAGATACGCAGTATTTT.

By sample share, this clonotype is medium-sized (0.01 to 0.1%). V usage is TRBV5-1 and J usage is TRBJ2-5, with D perhaps given as TRBD1 or TRBD2 (5 bases each). V was cut by 3 bases and J by 2 bases, with 14 bases left in between. This CDR3 contains 15 residues. Per the germline V gene, CDR1 is SGHRS and CDR2 is YFSETQ. CDR3 DNA: TGCGCCAGCAGCTGGAGAGGGACGCGTCAAGAGACCCAGTACTTC. Its protein is CASSWRGTRQETQYF.

The chain combines TRBV6-5 with TRBJ1-2, with TRBD1 matching over 7 bases. From germline, CDR1 is MNHEY and CDR2 SVGAGI. The length of the CDR3 is 12 residues. The V gene end was trimmed by 7 bases and the J gene end by 9 bases; junction bases not matched to a gene: 8. The CDR3 reads CASTQGGYRYTF. CDR3 nucleotides: TGTGCCAGCACCCAGGGGGGGTACCGCTACACCTTC.

The gene calls are TRBV11-2 and TRBJ2-1; possibly TRBD1 for D (6 bases). CDR1 and CDR2 from the germline V gene are SGHAT and FQNNGV. Trimming cost V 3 bases and J 7 bases, with 13 bases left between them. CDR3 length: 14 amino acids. The CDR3: CASSFVQGTNEQFF. The CDR3 DNA is TGTGCCAGCAGCTTCGTACAGGGTACGAATGAGCAGTTCTTC.

This clonotype occurred a few times. The CDR3 DNA follows: TGCAGTGCCCTAGCGGGGCGTGGAGGGACCCAGTACTTC. Its translation: CSALAGRGGTQYF. This sequence joins TRBV20-1 and TRBJ2-5; the match to TRBD2 covers 9 bases. Trimming cost V 6 bases and J 7 bases; bases outside gene matches: 9. The CDR3 runs 13 residues. Germline V gene sequence: CDR1 DFQATT, CDR2 SNEGSKA (reference sequence).

The V call is TRBV7-9, the J call TRBJ1-1; no clear D. Trimming pared 4 bases from V and 2 bases from J, leaving 11 bases between. Germline CDR1 and CDR2: SEHNR and FQNEAQ (reference sequence). This CDR3 contains 14 residues. The CDR3 bases are TGTGCCAGCAGCTCCCCCGCAGGAAACACTGAAGCTTTCTTT. It specifies CASSSPAGNTEAFF.

A few counts support this clonotype. This chain connects TRBV29-1 to TRBJ2-1; D unresolved. The V and J ends lost 5 bases and 8 bases respectively, with 13 bases between them. This CDR3 is built from 12 residues. Germline V gene sequence: CDR1 SQVTM, CDR2 ANQGSEA. The CDR3 loop reads CSVPGLLDEQFF. The CDR3 nucleotides read TGCAGCGTTCCGGGTTTGTTGGATGAGCAGTTCTTC.